The 3 T cell receptor beta chains given below trace back to one sample, sequenced in a study of blood T cells in healthy people across ages. Alongside a J-beta primer mix, a sample-barcoded 5' primer served in a second PCR lasting roughly 6 to 11 cycles. One entry per CDR3 protein results from TCRdb running MiXCR on the 5' RACE reads. The table has 1,300,000 or so distinct CDR3 sequences, around 59% seen once; the top ten hold about 6.3%. The sequenced sample was blood. The source is a man between 18 and 29 years old in good health.

This clonotype was seen more than once but under ten times. V is TRBV5-1 and J is TRBJ1-1; 12 bases map to TRBD1. With V trimmed by 7 bases and J by 4 bases, 11 bases remained unmatched. This CDR3 comprises 16 residues. Germline assignment: CDR1 SGHRS and CDR2 YFSETQ. CDR3 DNA: TGCGCCAGCGGGACAGGGGGCATTAGCGGAGGCACTGAAGCTTTCTTT. Its protein is CASGTGGISGGTEAFF.

V usage is TRBV4-1 and J usage is TRBJ1-5; D is unresolved. This CDR3 comprises 12 residues. The germline CDR1 and CDR2 sequences are MGHRA and YSYEKL. The V gene lost 5 bases and the J gene lost 6 bases, with 8 bases spanning the gap. The CDR3 DNA sequence: TGCGCCAGCAGCATGCCGAGTCAGCCCCAGCATTTT. Protein sequence: CASSMPSQPQHF.

The rearrangement joins TRBV5-1 to TRBJ2-1, with 7 bases identical to TRBD2. The CDR3 is made up of 15 amino acids. V dropped 2 bases and J dropped 7; count of bases not matched to a gene: 9. Germline assignment: CDR1 SGHRS and CDR2 YFSETQ. CDR3: CASSFRASGPNEQFF. The CDR3 coding sequence is TGCGCCAGCAGCTTCAGGGCTAGCGGTCCTAATGAGCAGTTCTTC.